The 20 T cell receptor beta chains in this list originate from one sample, sequenced in a study of blood T cell repertoires in COVID-19 (dated by TCRdb to about 2020). Libraries were constructed by the immunoSEQ multiplex PCR assay. Drawn from immuneACCESS, this table holds only the in-frame rearrangements with V and J called that TCRdb kept. Clones are partly lost; checked studies trace under half to an unresolved V gene and leave the rest unexplained. The sample table contains under 450,000 clones; only one count was recorded for about 89% of them. The top ten clonotypes cover more than 0.85% of the sample. Sequenced: PBMCs or T cells enriched from blood (not recorded which). These receptor sequences come from a woman aged 40 to 55 who had been exposed to COVID-19.

Turning to this clone: Other DNA sequences in this sample translate to the same CDR3. V and J are TRBV5-1 and TRBJ1-3, with unresolved D. Germline V CDR1 and CDR2: SGHRS, YFSETQ. This CDR3 spans 14 amino acids. The V gene lost 0 bases and the J gene lost 0 bases, with 4 bases spanning the gap. CDR3 DNA sequence: TGCGCCAGCAGCTTGGGCAGCTCTGGAAACACCATATATTTT. Amino acids: CASSLGSSGNTIYF.

This chain connects TRBV7-3 to TRBJ1-1; D is undetermined. Trimming removed 2 bases at V and 4 bases at J, with 8 bases between. From germline, CDR1 is SGHTA and CDR2 FQGTGA. The length of the CDR3 is 13 residues. This chain's CDR3 is CASSLLGSTEAFF. In DNA form, the CDR3 reads TGTGCCAGCAGCTTACTCGGGTCCACTGAAGCTTTCTTT.

The chain is built from TRBV18 and TRBJ1-6; 7 bases agree with TRBD1. Losses at the gene ends were 3 bases for V and 10 bases for J; bases not matched to a gene: 9. The V gene's germline CDR1 is KGHSH and CDR2 LQKENI. The CDR3 spans 15 residues. CDR3 sequence reads: CASSPATGMDSPLHF. DNA of the CDR3: TGTGCCAGCTCACCTGCGACAGGGATGGACTCACCCCTCCACTTT.

V gene TRBV12-3 or TRBV12-4 combines with J gene TRBJ2-7, with 10 bases lining up with TRBD1. The CDR3 sequence is 12 residues long. With V trimmed by 8 bases and J by 5 bases, 3 bases remained unmatched. The CDR3 DNA reads TGTGCCAGCGGAGACAGGGGGCACGAGCAGTACTTC. This encodes CASGDRGHEQYF.

The chain has TRBV11-2 and TRBJ2-7, with TRBD1 matching over 7 bases. The length of the CDR3 is 13 residues. The V gene end was trimmed by 5 bases and the J gene end by 2 bases; junction bases not matched to a gene: 3. Looked up from germline, CDR1 is SGHAT and CDR2 is FQNNGV. This CDR3 is CASSETGPYEQYF. In DNA, the CDR3 is TGTGCCAGCAGCGAGACAGGGCCCTACGAGCAGTACTTC. Looking up the rest from reference TRBV11-2 and TRBJ2-7 gives the full variable domain: EAGVAQSPRYKIIEKRQSVAFWCNPISGHATLYWYQQILGQGPKLLIQFQNNGVVDDSQLPKDRFSAERLKGVDSTLKIQPAKLEDSAVYLCASSETGPYEQYFGPGTRLTVT.

V gene TRBV6-5 combines with J gene TRBJ2-7, with D possibly matching TRBD2 (6 bases). Germline CDR1 is MNHEY and CDR2 is SVGAGI. CDR3 length equals 14 residues. Deletions cut 4 bases from V and 2 bases from J, with 12 bases between. The CDR3 region is CASSLSGSAYEQYF. The CDR3 coding sequence is TGTGCCAGCAGTTTAAGCGGGTCGGCCTACGAGCAGTACTTC.

V gene TRBV24-1 combines with J gene TRBJ2-1, with 9 bases that match TRBD2. The V gene's germline CDR1 is KGHDR and CDR2 SFDVKD. The V and J ends lost 4 bases and 8 bases, in that order; junction bases with no gene match: 5. This CDR3 is 14 amino acids long. The CDR3 DNA reads TGTGCCACCAGTGACCCCGGGACTAGCTATGAGCAGTTCTTC. Translated, it gives CATSDPGTSYEQFF.

This chain uses TRBV12-5 with TRBJ2-1, with 10 bases aligning to TRBD2. The germline V gene encodes CDR1 LGHNT and CDR2 FRNRAP. Unmatched junction bases numbered 10, after V lost 1 base and J lost 4 bases. CDR3 length equals 18 residues. The CDR3 sequence: CASGLALLLAGSYNEQFF. The CDR3 DNA reads TGTGCTAGTGGTTTGGCTCTCCTACTAGCGGGAAGTTACAATGAGCAGTTCTTC. Full variable domain (missing parts from reference TRBV12-5 and TRBJ2-1): DARVTQTPRHKVTEMGQEVTMRCQPILGHNTVFWYRQTMMQGLELLAYFRNRAPLDDSGMPKDRFSAEMPDATLATLKIQPSEPRDSAVYFCASGLALLLAGSYNEQFFGPGTRLTVL.

The chain links TRBV29-1 to TRBJ1-2, with TRBD1 identical over 9 bases. The trim removed 5 bases at V and 2 bases at J, leaving 3 bases unmatched. Germline V gives CDR1 SQVTM, CDR2 ANQGSEA. The CDR3 has 13 amino acids. The CDR3, as DNA: TGCAGCGTTAGGACAGGGGTGAACTATGGCTACACCTTC. It specifies CSVRTGVNYGYTF. Based on the CDR3 plus reference TRBV29-1 and TRBJ1-2, the full variable domain is SAVISQKPSRDICQRGTSLTIQCQVDSQVTMMFWYRQQPGQSLTLIATANQGSEATYESGFVIDKFPISRPNLTFSTLTVSNMSPEDSSIYLCSVRTGVNYGYTFGSGTRLTVV.

The chain combines TRBV19 with TRBJ1-2, with D perhaps TRBD1 (6 bases). CDR1 and CDR2 (germline): LNHDA, SQIVND (reference sequence). The CDR3 extends over 14 amino acids. The ends were cut back, 7 bases at V and 6 bases at J, with 18 bases in the middle. In DNA form, the CDR3 reads TGTGCCAGTACCAACTTAGGGACAATCAATGGCTACACCTTC. Translated: CASTNLGTINGYTF.

The genes are TRBV30 and TRBJ1-1; D perhaps matches TRBD1 (5 bases). V was trimmed by 5 bases and J by 0 bases, leaving 10 bases between them. The length of the CDR3 is 13 residues. Germline V gene sequence: CDR1 GTSNPN, CDR2 SVGIG (reference sequence). The CDR3 DNA is TGTGCCTGGGACATGGGGCTGAACACTGAAGCTTTCTTT. Protein product: CAWDMGLNTEAFF.

This chain joins TRBV5-1 and TRBJ2-4; 7 bases fit TRBD1. The CDR3 extends over 13 amino acids. The V segment lost 4 bases and the J segment 5 bases; nucleotides outside the gene matches: 3. Germline loops: CDR1 SGHRS, CDR2 YFSETQ. CDR3 loop: CASSRGTENIQYF. The DNA of the CDR3 is TGCGCCAGCAGCAGGGGGACAGAAAACATTCAGTACTTC.

The chain links TRBV7-2 to TRBJ1-3; no clear D gene. The CDR3 contains 15 residues. CDR1 is SGHTA and CDR2 is FQGNSA in the germline V gene. V lost 5 bases to trimming and J lost 0 bases, with 11 bases between them. The CDR3 loop reads CASSPLSGSGNTIYF. CDR3 nucleotides: TGTGCCAGCAGCCCGCTGTCGGGCTCTGGAAACACCATATATTTT.

This sequence joins TRBV5-6 and TRBJ1-1; 11 positions agree with TRBD1. Germline V CDR1 and CDR2: SGHDT, YYEEEE. The CDR3 has 17 residues. Germline trimming cut 2 bases from V and 2 bases from J; bases unmatched to any gene: 8. The CDR3 sequence is CASSFTGTGGSNTEAFF. DNA for the CDR3: TGTGCCAGCAGCTTTACCGGGACAGGGGGTTCTAACACTGAAGCTTTCTTT.

This sequence joins TRBV19 and TRBJ2-1; TRBD1 matches at 7 bases. With 7 bases clipped from V and 7 bases from J, the junction kept 13 bases outside the gene matches. CDR3 size: 15 residues. The V gene's germline CDR1 is LNHDA and CDR2 SQIVND (reference sequence). The CDR3: CASNHQGVVLNEQFF. DNA for the CDR3: TGTGCCAGTAACCACCAGGGGGTCGTGTTGAATGAGCAGTTCTTC. The full variable domain, its missing parts supplied by reference TRBV19 and TRBJ2-1, is DGGITQSPKYLFRKEGQNVTLSCEQNLNHDAMYWYRQDPGQGLRLIYYSQIVNDFQKGDIAEGYSVSREKKESFPLTVTSAQKNPTAFYLCASNHQGVVLNEQFFGPGTRLTVL.

The count of this clone is one. The chain carries TRBV5-8 and TRBJ2-1, with unresolved D. Germline CDR1 is SGHTS and CDR2 is YDEGEE. The CDR3 spans 13 residues. The V end was cut by 4 bases, the J end by 8 bases, with 13 bases between. The CDR3 spells CASSPDTFHEQFF. The CDR3 region has the DNA TGTGCCAGCAGCCCCGACACCTTCCATGAGCAGTTCTTC.

The chain links TRBV5-4 to TRBJ2-5; 9 bases match TRBD2. The germline gives CDR1 SGHNT, CDR2 YYREEE (reference sequence). J gave up 5 bases and V 0 bases, and 2 bases lay outside the gene matches. The length of the CDR3 is 14 residues. The CDR3 nucleotides are TGTGCCAGCAGCTTGGGACTAGCGGACGAGACCCAGTACTTC. Translated: CASSLGLADETQYF.

The rearrangement uses TRBV5-5 and TRBJ1-1, with D tentatively TRBD1 (6 bases). The CDR3 has 17 residues. Trimming took off 4 bases at V and 0 bases at J, with 19 bases between the two ends. CDR1 and CDR2 from the germline V gene are SGHKS and YYEKEE (reference sequence). DNA of the CDR3: TGTGCCAGCAGCAATTTCCCCTTTACAGGGATGAACACTGAAGCTTTCTTT. This encodes CASSNFPFTGMNTEAFF.

This clone was picked up one time. This chain joins TRBV12-3 or TRBV12-4 and TRBJ1-2; D is perhaps TRBD1 (6 bases). This CDR3 is 13 amino acids long. V lost 3 bases to trimming and J lost 7 bases, with 12 bases between them. Here the CDR3 DNA reads TGTGCCAGCAGTTTGTACAGGGAAAGTGGCTACACCTTC. It specifies CASSLYRESGYTF.

The chain has TRBV2 and TRBJ2-1, with TRBD2 matching 10 bases. The CDR3 covers 13 residues. The V gene's germline CDR1 is SNHLY and CDR2 FYNNEI. Trimming took 8 bases from V and 5 from J; bases not matched to a gene: 3. CDR3: CASGLAEDNEQFF. For the CDR3, the DNA is TGTGCCAGCGGACTAGCGGAAGACAATGAGCAGTTCTTC.